This TCR beta chain comes out of a study of T-cell reconstitution after alpha-beta-depleted transplantation in children. Study-wide points: By about two months after transplant, alpha-beta T cells reportedly arose from several hundred graft clones that had expanded. One year after transplant, T-cell counts and diversity came mostly from newly produced T cells.

With 0 bases clipped from V and 4 bases from J, the junction kept 9 bases outside the gene matches. This CDR3 is built from 17 residues. Germline V gene sequence: CDR1 SGHKS, CDR2 YYEKEE (reference sequence). Unique molecular identifiers were incorporated when the TCRbeta library was constructed. From the PCR reads, TCRdb called clonotypes with MiXCR, one entry per CDR3 protein. This sample has about 980,000 distinct CDR3 sequences, with about 29% found just once. This clonotype turned up a few times. The antigen is not known. This clonotype originated in a boy under two years old who had a stem cell transplant for SCID, so the T cells may come from the graft donor. The chain recombines TRBV5-5 with TRBJ1-1; 10 bases agree with TRBD1. Sequencing was performed on PBMCs, mostly from graft donor cells, taken 360 days after TCRalphabeta/CD19-depleted stem cell transplant. The CDR3 reads CASSLGAGTGATTEAFF. The CDR3 DNA follows: TGTGCCAGCAGCTTGGGGGCCGGGACAGGGGCGACCACTGAAGCTTTCTTT.